Shown below are 4 T cell receptor beta chains from a single sample sequenced in a study of OX40 agonist ivuxolimab in advanced cancers. The repertoire was sequenced with immunoSEQ multiplex PCR; TCRdb's copy has only in-frame clones and lacks some. Of about 93,000 clones in the sample, 89% are singletons; the top ten hold about 0.31%. Here the sequenced sample was CD4+ or CD8+ T cells sorted from blood, taken in a trial of the OX40 agonist ivuxolimab. The source of these receptors is an adult with an advanced solid tumor such as melanoma, head and neck, liver or kidney cancer.

J is TRBJ2-7 and V is TRBV7-2, with D possibly matching TRBD1 (5 bases). Between the trimmed V and J ends, which lost 4 bases and 7 bases, there was a span of 17 bases. CDR3 length: 14 residues. Looked up from germline, CDR1 is SGHTA and CDR2 is FQGNSA. CDR3: CASSSPTGRREQYF. CDR3 sequence (DNA): TGTGCCAGCAGCTCCCCCACAGGACGCCGGGAGCAGTACTTC. The variable domain in full, completed from reference TRBV7-2 and TRBJ2-7, reads GAGVSQSPSNKVTEKGKDVELRCDPISGHTALYWYRQSLGQGLEFLIYFQGNSAPDKSGLPSDRFSAERTGGSVSTLTIQRTQQEDSAVYLCASSSPTGRREQYFGPGTRLTVT.

This clone has just one count. The chain carries TRBV18 and TRBJ1-2; a possible D gene is TRBD1 (5 bases). This CDR3 comprises 18 residues. Germline V CDR1 and CDR2: KGHSH, LQKENI. The ends were cut back, 1 base at V and 0 bases at J, with 18 bases in the middle. The CDR3 DNA reads as TGTGCCAGCTCACCACAAGGGCCGGGGGGTACTACTAACTATGGCTACACCTTC. It is translated as CASSPQGPGGTTNYGYTF.

The chain has TRBV30 and TRBJ2-2; TRBD1 matches 8 bases. The V gene end was trimmed by 5 bases and the J gene end by 6 bases; junction bases not matched to a gene: 8. The germline V gene encodes CDR1 GTSNPN and CDR2 SVGIG (reference sequence). This CDR3 region has 14 residues. CDR3 protein: CAWGRGRIAGELFF. The CDR3, as DNA: TGTGCCTGGGGCAGGGGGCGCATCGCCGGGGAGCTGTTTTTT.

The chain has TRBV14 and TRBJ1-5; D call uncertain. Trimming cost V 0 bases and J 0 bases, with 0 bases left between them. Germline CDR1 and CDR2: SGHDN and FVKESK. There are 13 residues in the CDR3. The CDR3 here is CASSQDSNQPQHF. CDR3 coding DNA: TGTGCCAGCAGCCAAGATAGCAATCAGCCCCAGCATTTT.